Listed here are 21 T cell receptor beta chains from one sample, sequenced in a study of blood T cell repertoires in COVID-19. The method was immunoSEQ multiplex PCR; TCRdb's version includes in-frame clones alone and lacks a portion of them. The sample lists 250,000 to 300,000 clones, around 88% seen once, with 5.5% to 7% in the top ten. Sequencing input: peripheral blood. The receptors shown here come from a woman aged 30 to 39 who had recovered from COVID-19.

The chain joins TRBV28 to TRBJ2-5, with TRBD2 matching over 15 bases. Losses at the gene ends were 3 bases for V and 5 bases for J; bases not matched to a gene: 4. The CDR3 totals 16 residues. Looked up from germline, CDR1 is MDHEN and CDR2 is SYDVKM. CDR3 amino acids: CASSFSGLAGGETQYF. As DNA, the CDR3 is TGTGCCAGCAGTTTCTCCGGACTAGCGGGGGGGGAGACCCAGTACTTC.

J is TRBJ1-2 and V is TRBV18; tentative D call: TRBD1 (6 bases). Germline CDR1 reads KGHSH; CDR2 reads LQKENI. V lost 6 bases, J lost 3 bases, and 11 bases lay in between. The CDR3 length is 13 residues. CDR3 nucleotides: TGTGCCAGCTCTCTGGACAGATACTATGGCTACACCTTC. This sequence encodes CASSLDRYYGYTF.

CDR3 residues: CAISEKGVHLSGANVLTF. In DNA, the CDR3 is TGTGCCATCAGTGAGAAAGGGGTCCACCTCTCTGGGGCCAACGTCCTGACTTTC. The rearrangement joins TRBV10-3 to TRBJ2-6; weak D call: TRBD1 (5 bases). V was pared by 2 bases and J by 0 bases, with 14 bases between. The germline CDR1 and CDR2 sequences are ENHRY and SYGVKD. The CDR3 sequence is 18 residues long.

This clone was counted a few times. J is TRBJ2-5 and V is TRBV5-4; 7 bases are shared with TRBD2. The CDR3 is 16 residues long. The trim removed 0 bases at V and 4 bases at J, leaving 9 bases unmatched. The germline V gene encodes CDR1 SGHNT and CDR2 YYREEE (reference sequence). The CDR3 nucleotides are TGTGCCAGCAGCTTGGATTTTGCCAGGGAGGGAGAGACCCAGTACTTC. Amino acids: CASSLDFAREGETQYF.

The gene calls are TRBV28 and TRBJ2-5; the match to TRBD1 covers 8 bases. The CDR3 has 15 amino acids. V trimming: 2 bases; J trimming: 5 bases; junction bases outside the gene matches: 7. Per the germline V gene, CDR1 is MDHEN and CDR2 is SYDVKM. The CDR3: CASSLLAGGRETQYF. CDR3 DNA sequence: TGTGCCAGCAGTTTACTGGCAGGGGGCCGGGAGACCCAGTACTTC.

The rearrangement joins TRBV4-2 to TRBJ2-7, with 7 nucleotides matching TRBD2. This CDR3 comprises 18 residues. The V segment lost 1 base and the J segment 7 bases; nucleotides outside the gene matches: 19. Germline V lookup: CDR1 LGHNA, CDR2 YNFKEQ. The CDR3 region has the DNA TGTGCCAGCAGCCAAGTAGCGGTGAGGGACTACCCATTAGAGGAGCAGTACTTC. This gives the protein CASSQVAVRDYPLEEQYF.

The V gene is TRBV7-9, the J gene TRBJ2-2; D is ambiguous. The germline V and J ends were trimmed by 11 bases and 1 base, with 11 bases remaining between them. The CDR3 extends over 13 amino acids. CDR1 SEHNR and CDR2 FQNEAQ come from the germline V gene (reference sequence). CDR3 in DNA: TGTGCCGGAGATTCGGTGAACACCGGGGAGCTGTTTTTT. Its translation: CAGDSVNTGELFF.

This chain connects TRBV15 to TRBJ1-6; no firm D call. Trimming left V 5 bases short and J 6 bases short, with 8 bases between. Germline V gene data show CDR1 as LNHNV and CDR2 as YYDKDF (reference sequence). The CDR3 totals 13 residues. Here the CDR3 reads CATSPLSNSPLHF. In nucleotides, the CDR3 is TGTGCCACCAGCCCCCTCAGTAATTCACCCCTCCACTTT.

CDR3: CASSLSQGYGGYTF. DNA of the CDR3: TGTGCCAGCAGTTTATCGCAGGGGTATGGTGGCTACACCTTC. V gene TRBV27 combines with J gene TRBJ1-2, with a possible D match to TRBD1 (6 bases). The germline V gene encodes CDR1 MNHEY and CDR2 SMNVEV (reference sequence). This CDR3 is built from 14 residues. The V end lost 0 bases, the J end lost 7 bases, and 12 bases lay between the germline ends.

The chain links TRBV11-2 to TRBJ2-7; 7 nucleotides align to TRBD1. CDR3 length: 14 residues. Losses at the gene ends were 5 bases for V and 7 bases for J; bases not matched to a gene: 11. Per germline, CDR1 SGHAT and CDR2 FQNNGV. Written as DNA, the CDR3 is TGTGCCAGCAGCCGAGACAGGGCATCCTCAGAGCAGTACTTC. This translates into CASSRDRASSEQYF.

The chain carries TRBV10-3 and TRBJ1-5, with 7 bases matching TRBD1. Looked up from germline, CDR1 is ENHRY and CDR2 is SYGVKD. With 1 base clipped from V and 5 bases from J, the junction kept 8 bases outside the gene matches. The CDR3 has 16 residues. This CDR3 is CAISEFYVGGDQPQHF. The CDR3 DNA follows: TGTGCCATCAGTGAGTTTTATGTAGGGGGCGATCAGCCCCAGCATTTT.

The chain recombines TRBV28 with TRBJ1-4; no clear D. V lost 6 bases, J lost 5 bases, and 19 bases lay in between. Germline values: CDR1 MDHEN, CDR2 SYDVKM. CDR3 length equals 16 residues. DNA for the CDR3: TGTGCCAGCAGCCAACTTCCCGGGAGGTTAAATGAAAAACTGTTTTTT. Its translation is CASSQLPGRLNEKLFF.

V and J are TRBV27 and TRBJ2-7; D possibly corresponds to TRBD2 (6 bases). Between the trimmed V and J ends, which lost 2 bases and 0 bases, there was a span of 8 bases. Germline values: CDR1 MNHEY, CDR2 SMNVEV (reference sequence). This CDR3 comprises 14 residues. The CDR3 protein is CASSLIGSSYEQYF. Written as DNA, the CDR3 is TGTGCCAGCAGTTTAATCGGGAGCTCCTACGAGCAGTACTTC.

The rearrangement joins TRBV5-6 to TRBJ1-2; D may be TRBD1 (5 bases). Germline loops: CDR1 SGHDT, CDR2 YYEEEE. The CDR3 totals 15 residues. V gave up 4 bases and J gave up 4 bases, with 17 bases separating them. This chain's CDR3 is CASSASSQGFYGYTF. The CDR3 DNA sequence: TGTGCCAGCAGCGCTAGTAGTCAGGGTTTCTATGGCTACACCTTC.

In this sample, this clone turned up a few times. The chain links TRBV2 to TRBJ1-6; D is ambiguous. V was trimmed by 7 bases and J by 4 bases, leaving 14 bases between them. The length of the CDR3 is 15 residues. CDR1 and CDR2 from the germline V gene are SNHLY and FYNNEI. This CDR3 is CASTEAMSYNSPLHF. CDR3 nucleotides: TGTGCCAGCACAGAGGCCATGAGTTATAATTCACCCCTCCACTTT.

This clone occurred a few times. V is TRBV7-9 and J is TRBJ1-6; D is possibly TRBD1 (5 bases). V lost 5 bases and J lost 8, with 7 bases in between. The germline gives CDR1 SEHNR, CDR2 FQNEAQ (reference sequence). This CDR3 region has 12 residues. CDR3 sequence: CASSQGYSPLHF. CDR3 DNA: TGTGCCAGCAGCCAGGGCTATTCACCCCTCCACTTT.

The rearrangement links TRBV5-1 to TRBJ2-7; TRBD1 matches at 10 bases. V was pared by 3 bases and J by 6 bases, with 12 bases of the junction left unmatched. The CDR3 spans 16 residues. Germline V gene sequence: CDR1 SGHRS, CDR2 YFSETQ. In nucleotides, the CDR3 is TGCGCCAGCAGCTCGCCCCGACAGGGGGCGCAGGTCGAGCAGTACTTC. It translates to CASSSPRQGAQVEQYF.

Worth noting for this clone: A read error may produce the germline difference seen at one junction end. The chain carries TRBV11-2 and TRBJ2-1; 15 bases align to TRBD2. This CDR3 is built from 19 residues. Germline lookup yields CDR1 SGHAT and CDR2 FQNNGV. CDR3 DNA: TGTGCCAGCAGTTTAGGACTAGCGGGGGGGATAAGCTCCTACAATGAGCAGTTCTTC. Translation gives CASSLGLAGGISSYNEQFF.

This clone was detected only a few times. The J gene is TRBJ1-2, the V gene TRBV20-1; perhaps TRBD1 as D (6 bases). V was cut by 3 bases and J by 4 bases, with 15 bases left in between. In germline, CDR1 is DFQATT, CDR2 SNEGSKA (reference sequence). This CDR3 has 14 amino acids. For the CDR3, the DNA is TGCAGTGCTAGTGTCAGGGGCGGATTCTATGGCTACACCTTC. It codes for CSASVRGGFYGYTF.

The chain carries TRBV5-1 and TRBJ2-7, with 11 bases fitting TRBD2. V was pared by 4 bases and J by 2 bases, with 5 bases of the junction left unmatched. This CDR3 region has 15 residues. Per the germline V gene, CDR1 is SGHRS and CDR2 is YFSETQ. For the CDR3, the DNA is TGCGCCAGCAGCCGGGGGACTAGCGGCCCCTACGAGCAGTACTTC. This sequence encodes CASSRGTSGPYEQYF.

V is TRBV19 and J is TRBJ1-5; D not resolved. The germline CDR1 and CDR2 sequences are LNHDA and SQIVND (reference sequence). The CDR3 consists of 15 residues. V gave up 3 bases and J gave up 5 bases, with 14 bases separating them. The DNA for the CDR3 is TGTGCCAGTAGTATTGGGAGGGTTGAGTATCAGCCCCAGCATTTT. As protein: CASSIGRVEYQPQHF. The whole variable domain, remainder taken from reference TRBV19 and TRBJ1-5, is DGGITQSPKYLFRKEGQNVTLSCEQNLNHDAMYWYRQDPGQGLRLIYYSQIVNDFQKGDIAEGYSVSREKKESFPLTVTSAQKNPTAFYLCASSIGRVEYQPQHFGDGTRLSIL.